Following are 5 T cell receptor beta chains from one sample sequenced in a study of CD8+ T cells in alopecia areata (dated 2018 in TCRdb). Receptor libraries were prepared by the immunoSEQ multiplex PCR assay. RNA was extracted from all samples and reverse transcribed into cDNA, which served as template for TCR sequencing. TCRdb carries this immuneACCESS record with in-frame sequences only. Its versions omit some clonotypes, under half of them owing to an unresolved V gene in the studies checked, with the rest unexplained. The sample table records more than 95,000 clones; 41% of these occur just once. The ten largest clones capture about 1.5% of the sample. Sample: CD4+ T cells sorted from blood. These receptor sequences come from a human donor with alopecia areata.

The chain is built from TRBV29-1 and TRBJ1-1, with D maybe TRBD1 (5 bases). The CDR3 length is 14 residues. CDR1 and CDR2 (germline): SQVTM, ANQGSEA. V was pared by 3 bases and J by 1 base, with 12 bases between. The chain's CDR3 is CSVDFQGENTEAFF. CDR3 sequence (DNA): TGCAGCGTTGATTTCCAGGGAGAGAACACTGAAGCTTTCTTT.

Here the CDR3 reads CAWSRDRGSQPQHF. CDR3 DNA sequence: TGTGCCTGGTCACGGGACAGGGGAAGTCAGCCCCAGCATTTT. The chain couples TRBV30 to TRBJ1-5; 10 bases line up with TRBD1. J gave up 6 bases and V 5 bases, and 7 bases lay outside the gene matches. The CDR3 runs to 14 residues. Germline V gene sequence: CDR1 GTSNPN, CDR2 SVGIG (reference sequence).

The chain links TRBV28 to TRBJ2-3, with D uncertain. The CDR3 spans 11 residues. With 10 bases removed from V and 0 bases from J, the gap between germline ends came to 5 bases. Germline CDR1 reads MDHEN; CDR2 reads SYDVKM. The CDR3 reads CAIGSTDTQYF. In DNA, the CDR3 is TGTGCCATAGGTAGCACAGATACGCAGTATTTT.

This clone was counted only a few times. The rearrangement uses TRBV15 and TRBJ1-6; no clear D. The V gene lost 0 bases and the J gene lost 7 bases, with 7 bases spanning the gap. The CDR3 runs 14 residues. Germline CDR1 is LNHNV and CDR2 is YYDKDF (reference sequence). The CDR3 sequence: CATSRDGPNSPLHF. Here the CDR3 DNA reads TGTGCCACCAGCAGAGATGGTCCAAATTCACCCCTCCACTTT.

The rearrangement uses TRBV7-2 and TRBJ1-6; the D is unclear. Germline V gene data show CDR1 as SGHTA and CDR2 as FQGNSA. Between the trimmed V and J ends, which lost 5 bases and 6 bases, there was a span of 14 bases. This CDR3 is built from 15 residues. CDR3 sequence: CASSPNDRSNSPLHF. The CDR3 nucleotides read TGTGCCAGCAGCCCGAACGACCGCTCTAATTCACCCCTCCACTTT. Drawing the rest from reference TRBV7-2 and TRBJ1-6, the complete variable domain is GAGVSQSPSNKVTEKGKDVELRCDPISGHTALYWYRQSLGQGLEFLIYFQGNSAPDKSGLPSDRFSAERTGGSVSTLTIQRTQQEDSAVYLCASSPNDRSNSPLHFGNGTRLTVT.